These 25 T cell receptor beta chains were sequenced from one sample in a study of shared clonotypes between healthy human individuals. The assay was immunoSEQ multiplex PCR, and TCRdb's table has in-frame clones only and misses some. The sample carries some 580,000 clones, roughly 97% recorded once. The sequencing input was naive CD4+ T cells sorted from blood. Sample subset: CD45RA+ positively selected. The origin of the receptors is a woman aged 25 to 39 in good health.

In its sample, this clone was seen a few times. This CDR3 is also generated by other DNA sequences in the sample. The rearrangement links TRBV2 to TRBJ1-5, with 7 positions matching TRBD1. Germline V gives CDR1 SNHLY, CDR2 FYNNEI. The CDR3 sequence is 14 residues long. With 6 bases clipped from V and 2 bases from J, the junction kept 4 bases outside the gene matches. CDR3 in DNA: TGTGCCAGCAGAAGACAGGGCGGCAATCAGCCCCAGCATTTT. This gives the protein CASRRQGGNQPQHF.

The gene calls are TRBV6-6 and TRBJ1-2; 11 nucleotides agree with TRBD1. V shed 6 bases and J 4 bases; nucleotides not matched to a gene: 10. The CDR3 consists of 16 residues. The germline V gene has CDR1 MNHNY and CDR2 SVGAGI (reference sequence). This CDR3 is CASSDTGDRGFYGYTF. In DNA form, the CDR3 reads TGTGCCAGCAGCGACACCGGGGACAGGGGGTTCTATGGCTACACCTTC.

The chain has TRBV5-4 and TRBJ2-1; the match to TRBD2 covers 7 bases. V shed 4 bases and J 9 bases; nucleotides not matched to a gene: 7. Germline V gene sequence: CDR1 SGHNT, CDR2 YYREEE (reference sequence). This CDR3 is 13 amino acids long. The CDR3 region has the DNA TGTGCCAGCAGCCCGGGAGGTCGGAGTGAGCAGTTCTTC. Residues: CASSPGGRSEQFF.

This chain uses TRBV5-1 with TRBJ2-7, with TRBD1 as a possible D gene (6 bases). The CDR3 consists of 18 residues. V was pared by 0 bases and J by 3 bases, with 22 bases between. The V gene's germline CDR1 is SGHRS and CDR2 YFSETQ. CDR3 protein: CASSLDLAWTEQGYEQYF. CDR3 nucleotide sequence: TGCGCCAGCAGCTTGGACTTAGCTTGGACAGAGCAGGGCTACGAGCAGTACTTC. Based on the CDR3 plus reference TRBV5-1 and TRBJ2-7, the full variable domain is KAGVTQTPRYLIKTRGQQVTLSCSPISGHRSVSWYQQTPGQGLQFLFEYFSETQRNKGNFPGRFSGRQFSNSRSEMNVSTLELGDSALYLCASSLDLAWTEQGYEQYFGPGTRLTVT.

J is TRBJ2-7 and V is TRBV13, with 12 bases fitting TRBD2. This CDR3 is built from 14 residues. Germline V gene lookup returns CDR1 PRHDT and CDR2 FYEKMQ (reference sequence). V trimming: 7 bases; J trimming: 5 bases; junction bases outside the gene matches: 6. The CDR3 coding sequence is TGTGCCAGCACGACTAGCGGGAGTCCCCACGAGCAGTACTTC. Translation: CASTTSGSPHEQYF.

J is TRBJ2-2 and V is TRBV5-7, with 9 positions matching TRBD2. TRBV5-7 is placed among ORFs of uncertain function. This CDR3 is built from 16 residues. V was clipped by 2 bases and J by 2 bases; unmatched bases: 4. CDR3 sequence (DNA): TGTGCCAGCAGCTTTAGCGGGAGACCCAACACCGGGGAGCTGTTTTTT. It codes for CASSFSGRPNTGELFF.

The rearrangement links TRBV27 to TRBJ2-7; 13 bases are shared with TRBD2. Germline CDR1 MNHEY, CDR2 SMNVEV (reference sequence). The ends lost 4 bases at V and 0 bases at J; junction bases unmatched: 9. This CDR3 region has 18 residues. CDR3 amino acids: CASSSLGTSGTYSYEQYF. The CDR3 DNA reads TGTGCCAGCAGTTCCTTGGGGACTAGCGGGACCTACTCCTACGAGCAGTACTTC.

This chain uses TRBV28 with TRBJ1-1, with D hard to call. The CDR3 spans 15 residues. Germline values: CDR1 MDHEN, CDR2 SYDVKM. Deletions cut 2 bases from V and 0 bases from J, with 10 bases between. As DNA, the CDR3 is TGTGCCAGCAGTTTACAGGTCAAAATGAACACTGAAGCTTTCTTT. Its protein product is CASSLQVKMNTEAFF.

The chain has TRBV5-1 and TRBJ1-1; D is ambiguous. CDR3 size: 15 residues. The germline V gene encodes CDR1 SGHRS and CDR2 YFSETQ. V lost 2 bases and J 5 bases, leaving 16 bases between the germline ends. CDR3 residues: CASSLSGIGTTEAFF. The CDR3 nucleotides are TGCGCCAGCAGCTTAAGCGGGATAGGAACGACTGAAGCTTTCTTT.

V and J are TRBV5-4 and TRBJ1-6; no clear D. CDR3 length: 14 residues. Germline V gives CDR1 SGHNT, CDR2 YYREEE (reference sequence). Trimming took 1 base from V and 8 from J, leaving 10 bases between them. As DNA, the CDR3 is TGTGCCAGCAGCTTGCGGCGGTTAGATTCACCCCTCCACTTT. As protein: CASSLRRLDSPLHF.

The V gene is TRBV29-1, the J gene TRBJ2-3; maybe TRBD1 (5 bases). The V gene lost 7 bases and the J gene lost 0 bases, with 8 bases spanning the gap. From germline, CDR1 is SQVTM and CDR2 ANQGSEA. There are 12 residues in the CDR3. CDR3 nucleotide sequence: TGCAGCGGAGACAGTAGCACAGATACGCAGTATTTT. Amino acids: CSGDSSTDTQYF.

This sequence joins TRBV11-2 and TRBJ2-5; the D gene is possibly TRBD2 (5 bases). The CDR3 length is 15 residues. Germline V CDR1 and CDR2: SGHAT, FQNNGV. With 1 base removed from V and 5 bases from J, the gap between germline ends came to 14 bases. The CDR3, as DNA: TGTGCCAGCAGCTTAGCCCTTCTATCGGGGGAGACCCAGTACTTC. Its translation: CASSLALLSGETQYF.

The chain carries TRBV4-2 and TRBJ1-5; D possibly corresponds to TRBD1 (6 bases). Between the trimmed V and J ends, which lost 1 base and 6 bases, there was a span of 13 bases. Germline assignment: CDR1 LGHNA and CDR2 YNFKEQ. This CDR3 contains 15 residues. The CDR3 loop reads CASSQGTGGGQPQHF. DNA for the CDR3: TGTGCCAGCAGCCAAGGCACGGGGGGCGGTCAGCCCCAGCATTTT.

This clone has only one observation. The chain is built from TRBV7-2 and TRBJ2-2; no clear D gene. This CDR3 comprises 15 residues. V lost 2 bases, J lost 1 base, and 8 bases lay in between. Looked up from germline, CDR1 is SGHTA and CDR2 is FQGNSA. Here the CDR3 DNA reads TGTGCCAGCAGCTTAAGGTCCTGGAACACCGGGGAGCTGTTTTTT. This codes for CASSLRSWNTGELFF.

This chain links TRBV28 with TRBJ2-7, with TRBD1 matching 11 bases. This CDR3 spans 15 amino acids. Per germline, CDR1 MDHEN and CDR2 SYDVKM. The ends lost 8 bases at V and 8 bases at J; junction bases unmatched: 14. CDR3 in amino acids: CASGPRGTGGSKQYF. Here the CDR3 DNA reads TGTGCCAGCGGACCTAGAGGGACAGGGGGTTCTAAGCAGTACTTC.

The V gene is TRBV27, the J gene TRBJ2-7, with D possibly being TRBD1 (6 bases). Germline V gene lookup returns CDR1 MNHEY and CDR2 SMNVEV (reference sequence). This CDR3 spans 15 amino acids. The germline V and J ends were trimmed by 1 base and 0 bases, with 10 bases remaining between them. The chain's CDR3 is CASSLLGALSYEQYF. CDR3 in DNA: TGTGCCAGCAGTTTATTGGGGGCCCTCTCCTACGAGCAGTACTTC.

The V gene is TRBV11-2, the J gene TRBJ2-2; possible D gene TRBD1, 5 bases. CDR3 length: 15 residues. CDR1 and CDR2 (germline): SGHAT, FQNNGV. V lost 1 base, J lost 1 base, and 7 bases lay in between. The CDR3 protein is CASSLGRGNTGELFF. In nucleotides, the CDR3 is TGTGCCAGCAGCTTAGGAAGGGGGAACACCGGGGAGCTGTTTTTT.

In nucleotides, the CDR3 is TGTGCCAGCGCTGGGACAGATACGCAGTATTTT. Translated: CASAGTDTQYF. The V gene is TRBV7-9, the J gene TRBJ2-3, with D hard to call. Per germline, CDR1 SEHNR and CDR2 FQNEAQ (reference sequence). There are 11 residues in the CDR3. V dropped 8 bases and J dropped 3 bases, with 6 bases sitting between them.

The genes are TRBV27 and TRBJ2-7; D unclear. The CDR3 sequence is 14 residues long. Germline V lookup: CDR1 MNHEY, CDR2 SMNVEV (reference sequence). The V gene lost 1 base and the J gene lost 0 bases, with 7 bases spanning the gap. The CDR3 DNA follows: TGTGCCAGCAGTTTATACTCTAGCTCCTACGAGCAGTACTTC. This encodes CASSLYSSSYEQYF.

The V gene is TRBV18, the J gene TRBJ1-1, with 7 bases lining up with TRBD1. CDR1 and CDR2 from the germline V gene are KGHSH and LQKENI. The CDR3 runs to 13 residues. V was clipped by 8 bases and J by 3 bases; unmatched bases: 6. The CDR3 DNA reads TGTGCCAGCGCGGCAGGGGGAGACACTGAAGCTTTCTTT. This gives the protein CASAAGGDTEAFF.

The chain recombines TRBV4-1 with TRBJ2-5, with 9 positions matching TRBD2. Germline loops: CDR1 MGHRA, CDR2 YSYEKL. The CDR3 has 16 amino acids. V shed 3 bases, J shed 2 bases, and the junction held 7 bases outside the gene matches. The CDR3 reads CASSQGSGRMQETQYF. Written as DNA, the CDR3 is TGCGCCAGCAGCCAGGGTAGCGGGAGAATGCAAGAGACCCAGTACTTC.

V usage is TRBV5-1 and J usage is TRBJ2-1, with D tentatively TRBD2 (6 bases). The germline gives CDR1 SGHRS, CDR2 YFSETQ. CDR3 length: 13 amino acids. The V and J ends lost 4 bases and 7 bases respectively, with 12 bases between them. The CDR3, as DNA: TGCGCCAGCAGCCCGGCTAGCGCAAATGAGCAGTTCTTC. Its protein product is CASSPASANEQFF.

V usage is TRBV29-1 and J usage is TRBJ2-2, with D possibly matching TRBD2 (5 bases). Germline assignment: CDR1 SQVTM and CDR2 ANQGSEA. The length of the CDR3 is 13 residues. The germline V and J ends were trimmed by 7 bases and 3 bases, with 12 bases remaining between them. The CDR3 spells CSASGKDTGELFF. Written as DNA, the CDR3 is TGCAGCGCTTCGGGGAAGGACACCGGGGAGCTGTTTTTT.

The chain joins TRBV10-2 to TRBJ2-5, with D possibly being TRBD1 (6 bases). The germline gives CDR1 WSHSY, CDR2 SAAADI. Trimming left V 7 bases short and J 0 bases short, with 15 bases between. The CDR3 runs 15 residues. This CDR3 is CASNSYRDNQETQYF. In DNA, the CDR3 is TGCGCCAGCAATTCCTACCGGGACAACCAAGAGACCCAGTACTTC.

CDR3 nucleotide sequence: TGTGCCAGCAGCTCCCAAGGCGGAGGGAACTATGGCTACACCTTC. Protein sequence: CASSSQGGGNYGYTF. The rearrangement joins TRBV7-9 to TRBJ1-2; D call uncertain. Germline V lookup: CDR1 SEHNR, CDR2 FQNEAQ (reference sequence). This CDR3 has 15 amino acids. V shed 4 bases and J shed 2 bases, with 14 bases lying between them.